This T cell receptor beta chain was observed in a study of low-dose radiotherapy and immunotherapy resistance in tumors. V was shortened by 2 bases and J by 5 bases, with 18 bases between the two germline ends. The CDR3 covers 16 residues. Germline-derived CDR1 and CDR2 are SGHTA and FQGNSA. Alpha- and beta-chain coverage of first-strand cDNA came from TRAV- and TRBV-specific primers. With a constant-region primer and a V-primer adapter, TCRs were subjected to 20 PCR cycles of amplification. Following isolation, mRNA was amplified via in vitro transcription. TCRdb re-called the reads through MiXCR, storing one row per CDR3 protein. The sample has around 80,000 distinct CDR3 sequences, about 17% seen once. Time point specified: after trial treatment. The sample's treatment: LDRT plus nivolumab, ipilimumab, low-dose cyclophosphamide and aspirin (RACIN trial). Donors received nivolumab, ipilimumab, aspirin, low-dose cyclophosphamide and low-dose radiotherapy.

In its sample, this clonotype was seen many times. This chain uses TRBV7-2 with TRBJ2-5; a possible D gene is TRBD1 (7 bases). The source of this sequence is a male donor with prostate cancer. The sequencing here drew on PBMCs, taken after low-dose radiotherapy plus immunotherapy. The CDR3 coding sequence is TGTGCCAGCAGCTTATTCAGGGGGGCCCAAGGGGAGACCCAGTACTTC. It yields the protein CASSLFRGAQGETQYF. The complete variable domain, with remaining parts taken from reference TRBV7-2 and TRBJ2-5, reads GAGVSQSPSNKVTEKGKDVELRCDPISGHTALYWYRQSLGQGLEFLIYFQGNSAPDKSGLPSDRFSAERTGGSVSTLTIQRTQQEDSAVYLCASSLFRGAQGETQYFGPGTRLLVL.